The text below deals with one T cell receptor (beta chain). Antigen: not known. The data were obtained in a study of cytomegalovirus exposure and HLA in healthy donors. Primers: 60 Vbeta forward and 13 Jbeta reverse. Only in-frame clones appear in the TCRdb table, and some are missing; sequencing was by immunoSEQ multiplex PCR. The data hold more than 150,000 clones, with about four fifths observed a single time. Notes on the study in general: On later analysis, the bulk of CMV-associated TCR beta chains appeared to be HLA-restricted.

Germline assignment: CDR1 MNHNS and CDR2 SASEGT. The CDR3 consists of 15 residues. V was clipped by 4 bases and J by 2 bases; unmatched bases: 3. V and J are TRBV6-1 and TRBJ2-5; TRBD2 aligns across 11 bases. Sequencing used PBMCs. The TCR originated in a woman in her twenties or thirties in good health and CMV-seronegative. The CDR3 DNA sequence: TGTGCCAGCAGTGGGATAGCGGGGGGGCAAGAGACCCAGTACTTC. Translating gives CASSGIAGGQETQYF.